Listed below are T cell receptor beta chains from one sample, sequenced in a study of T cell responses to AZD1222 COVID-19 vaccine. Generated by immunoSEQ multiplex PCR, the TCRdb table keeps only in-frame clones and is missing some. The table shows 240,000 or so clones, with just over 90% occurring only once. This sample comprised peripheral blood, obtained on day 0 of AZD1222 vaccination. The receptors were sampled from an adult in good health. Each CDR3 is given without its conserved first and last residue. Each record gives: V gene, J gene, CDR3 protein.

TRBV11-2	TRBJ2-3	ASSDGRGDTQY
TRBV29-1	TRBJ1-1	SVDEGRGASTEAF
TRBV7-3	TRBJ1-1	ASSSTLNTEAF
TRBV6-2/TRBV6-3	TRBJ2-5	ASSLLATGETQY
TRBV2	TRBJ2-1	ASRGDSAYNEQF
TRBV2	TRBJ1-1	ASSETGQGGTEAF
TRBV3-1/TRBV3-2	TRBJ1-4	ASSQETTNEKLF
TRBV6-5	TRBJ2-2	ASSYGTVNTGELF
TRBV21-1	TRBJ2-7	ASSRGYEQY
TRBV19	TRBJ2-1	ATKGEGRGGNEQF
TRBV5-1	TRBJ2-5	ASSLGSYPSQETQY
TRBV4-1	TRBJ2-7	ASSQGQPGGEQY
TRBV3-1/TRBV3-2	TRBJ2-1	ASSSPKGRGLANNEQF
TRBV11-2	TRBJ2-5	ASSFGPQETQY
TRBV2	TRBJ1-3	ASSKTGSSGNTIY
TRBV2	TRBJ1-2	ASSSSWLANYGYT
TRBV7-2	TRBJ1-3	ASSYNSGNTIY
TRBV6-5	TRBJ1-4	ASRRTVDEKLF
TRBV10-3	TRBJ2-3	ATLSDRPPSTDTQY
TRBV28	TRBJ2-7	ASSAPTGMYEQY
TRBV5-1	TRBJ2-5	ASSRNPQETQY
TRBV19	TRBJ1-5	ASTNSAEGSNQPQH
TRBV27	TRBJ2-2	ASSWGDRVGRELF
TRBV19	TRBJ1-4	ASSIGTRINEKLF
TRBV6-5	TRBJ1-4	ASSFNRDLGKLF
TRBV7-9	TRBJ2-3	ASSLAGVLADTQY
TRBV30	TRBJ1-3	AWSPGGNTIY
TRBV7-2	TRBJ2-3	ASSSRTSGGADTQY
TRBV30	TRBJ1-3	AWSPLGSGNTIY
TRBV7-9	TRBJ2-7	ASSLAGGSEQY
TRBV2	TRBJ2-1	ASILEYNEQF
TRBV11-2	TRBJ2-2	ASSSLAGGLSGELF
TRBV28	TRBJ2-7	AGGGSYEQY
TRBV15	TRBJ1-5	ATSRGGPSNQPQH
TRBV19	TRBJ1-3	ASSDLSSGNTIY
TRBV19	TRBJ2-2	ASRGTWTWNTGELF
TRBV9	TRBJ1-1	ASSVEPGTDEAF
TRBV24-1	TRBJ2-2	ATGRDTGELF
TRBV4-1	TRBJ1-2	ASSQREALGGYT